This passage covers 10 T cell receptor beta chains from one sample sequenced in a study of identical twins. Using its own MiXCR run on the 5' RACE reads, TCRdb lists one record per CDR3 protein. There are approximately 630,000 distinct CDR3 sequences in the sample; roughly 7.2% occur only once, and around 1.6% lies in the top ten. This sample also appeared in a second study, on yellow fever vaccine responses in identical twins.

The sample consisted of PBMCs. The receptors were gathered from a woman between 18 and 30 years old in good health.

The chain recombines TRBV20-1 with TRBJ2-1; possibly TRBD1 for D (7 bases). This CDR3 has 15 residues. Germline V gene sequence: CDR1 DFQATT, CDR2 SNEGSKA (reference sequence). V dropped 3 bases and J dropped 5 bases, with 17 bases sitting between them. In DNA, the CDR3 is TGCAGTGCTAGTGCTGCGGGACAGTATAACAATGAGCAGTTCTTC. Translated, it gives CSASAAGQYNNEQFF.

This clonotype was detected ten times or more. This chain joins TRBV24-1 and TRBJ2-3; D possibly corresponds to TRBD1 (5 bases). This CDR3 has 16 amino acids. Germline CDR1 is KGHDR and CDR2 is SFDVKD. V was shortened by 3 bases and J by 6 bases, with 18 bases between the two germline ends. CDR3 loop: CATSDRRGPGPDTQYF. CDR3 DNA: TGTGCCACCAGTGATCGCCGTGGGCCAGGGCCGGATACGCAGTATTTT.

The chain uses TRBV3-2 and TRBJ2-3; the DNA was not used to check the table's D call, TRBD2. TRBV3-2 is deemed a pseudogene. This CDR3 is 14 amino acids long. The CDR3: CASSPPGGLVRQYF. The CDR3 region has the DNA TGTGCCAGCAGCCCACCGGGGGGGCTCGTGAGGCAGTATTTT.

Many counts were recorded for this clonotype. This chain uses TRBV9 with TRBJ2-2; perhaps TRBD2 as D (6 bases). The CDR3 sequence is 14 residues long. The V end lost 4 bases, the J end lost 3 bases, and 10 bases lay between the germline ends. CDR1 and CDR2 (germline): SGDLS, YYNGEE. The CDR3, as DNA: TGTGCCAGCAGCAAAAGGGACTACACCGGGGAGCTGTTTTTT. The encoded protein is CASSKRDYTGELFF.

The CDR3 nucleotides are TGTGCCACCAAGGGGCAGGGGGAATACGAGCAGTACTTC. This sequence encodes CATKGQGEYEQYF. The chain is built from TRBV24-1 and TRBJ2-7, with 7 bases aligning to TRBD1. The CDR3 spans 13 residues. The junction had 7 bases not matched to a gene; V was cut back by 8 bases and J by 4 bases. Per germline, CDR1 KGHDR and CDR2 SFDVKD.

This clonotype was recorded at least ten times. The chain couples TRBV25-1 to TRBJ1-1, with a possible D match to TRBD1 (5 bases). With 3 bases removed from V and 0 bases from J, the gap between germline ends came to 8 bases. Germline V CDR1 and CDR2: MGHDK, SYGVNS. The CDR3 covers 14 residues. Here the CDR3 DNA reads TGTGCCAGCAGTGAGGGGGGGATGAACACTGAAGCTTTCTTT. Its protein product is CASSEGGMNTEAFF.

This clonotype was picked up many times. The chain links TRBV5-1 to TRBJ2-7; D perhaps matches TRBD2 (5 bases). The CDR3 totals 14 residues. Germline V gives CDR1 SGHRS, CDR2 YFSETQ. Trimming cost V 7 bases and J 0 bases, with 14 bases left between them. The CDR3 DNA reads TGCGCCAGCTCCGAGACGGGGAGCTCCTACGAGCAGTACTTC. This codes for CASSETGSSYEQYF.

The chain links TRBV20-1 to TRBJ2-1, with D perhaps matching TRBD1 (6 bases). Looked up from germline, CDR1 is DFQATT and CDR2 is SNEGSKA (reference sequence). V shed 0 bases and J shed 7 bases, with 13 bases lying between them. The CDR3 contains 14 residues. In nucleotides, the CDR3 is TGCAGTGCTAGAGAGGGGGACATGCTAAATGAGCAGTTCTTC. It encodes CSAREGDMLNEQFF.

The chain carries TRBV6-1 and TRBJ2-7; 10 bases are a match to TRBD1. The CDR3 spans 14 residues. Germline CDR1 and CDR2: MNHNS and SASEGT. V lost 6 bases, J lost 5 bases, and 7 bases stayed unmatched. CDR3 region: CASRTGQGLNEQYV. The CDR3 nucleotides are TGTGCCAGCAGGACGGGACAGGGGTTGAACGAGCAGTACGTC.

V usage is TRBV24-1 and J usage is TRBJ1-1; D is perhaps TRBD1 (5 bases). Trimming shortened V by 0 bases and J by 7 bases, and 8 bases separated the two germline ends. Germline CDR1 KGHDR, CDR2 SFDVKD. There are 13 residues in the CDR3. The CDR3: CATSDLKGIEAFF. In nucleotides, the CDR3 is TGTGCCACCAGTGATTTGAAGGGGATTGAAGCTTTCTTT.